This TCR beta chain was obtained from a study of cytomegalovirus exposure and HLA in healthy donors. For the study at large: Roughly 86 million unique TCRs from HLA-typed donors made up an early data release. General observations from the study: Common viral pathogens (according to a later analysis) appeared linked to several of the most significant clusters. An Asian-associated ancestry cluster reportedly showed fewer N-insertions than the approximately 690-donor mean in a later analysis.

V gave up 6 bases and J gave up 0 bases; unmatched junction bases: 3. Germline V gene data show CDR1 as LNHDA and CDR2 as SQIVND (reference sequence). The CDR3 has 15 residues. The PCR employed 60 Vbeta primers together with 13 Jbeta primers. Method: immunoSEQ multiplex PCR; TCRdb's copy keeps in-frame clones and lacks some. Here the sample spans around 130,000 clones, around 86% being singletons. Each of the donors was a healthy bone marrow donor. A remark on this clone: What it recognizes is unknown.

The sequenced sample consisted of PBMCs. The clonotype comes from a woman in her 40s in good health and CMV-seronegative. The chain is built from TRBV19 and TRBJ1-5, with 9 nucleotides matching TRBD1. The CDR3 reads CASRDRGYSNQPQHF. The CDR3 nucleotides are TGTGCCAGTAGGGACAGGGGATATAGCAATCAGCCCCAGCATTTT.